This T cell receptor (beta chain) emerged from a study of cytomegalovirus exposure and HLA in healthy donors. Comments on this clone: No antigen is known for it.

Both 60 Vbeta primers and 13 Jbeta primers went into the PCR. The table came from immunoSEQ multiplex PCR; TCRdb's copy has only in-frame clones and leaves some out. The data show approximately 130,000 clones, and the top ten clones hold 2%. V gave up 8 bases and J gave up 5 bases; unmatched junction bases: 11. CDR3 length: 16 amino acids. In germline, CDR1 is LNHDA, CDR2 SQIVND (reference sequence). Study-wide results and limits: In a later analysis, at a false discovery rate of 0.05, 15,000 to 20,000 TCR beta sequences matched HLA alleles. A previous analysis found most TCR beta V segments productive roughly 87% or roughly 30% of the time. TCR beta sequences reportedly predicted the HLA-A and HLA-B alleles of most subjects accurately.

The sequencing sample was made of PBMCs. The chain employs TRBV19 and TRBJ2-3; 12 bases agree with TRBD2. This TCR was sampled from an older woman in good health and CMV-seronegative. CDR3: CASVASGRAGGDTQYF. The CDR3 DNA follows: TGTGCCAGTGTGGCTAGCGGGAGGGCCGGAGGAGATACGCAGTATTTT.